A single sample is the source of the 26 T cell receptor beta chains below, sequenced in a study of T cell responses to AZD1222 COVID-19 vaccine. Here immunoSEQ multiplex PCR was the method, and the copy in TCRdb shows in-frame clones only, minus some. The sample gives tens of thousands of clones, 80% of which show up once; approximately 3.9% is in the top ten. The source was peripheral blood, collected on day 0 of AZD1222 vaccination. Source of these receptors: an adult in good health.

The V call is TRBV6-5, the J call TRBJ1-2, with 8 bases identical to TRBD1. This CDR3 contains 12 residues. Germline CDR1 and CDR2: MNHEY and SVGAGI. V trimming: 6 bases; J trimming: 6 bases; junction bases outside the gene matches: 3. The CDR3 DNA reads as TGTGCCAGCAGCCGACAGGGGAATGGCTACACCTTC. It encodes CASSRQGNGYTF.

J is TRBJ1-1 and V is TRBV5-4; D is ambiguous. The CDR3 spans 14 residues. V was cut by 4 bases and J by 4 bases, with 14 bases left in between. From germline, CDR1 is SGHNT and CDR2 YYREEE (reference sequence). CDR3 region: CASSGQEFGTEAFF. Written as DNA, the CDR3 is TGTGCCAGCAGCGGGCAGGAGTTTGGCACTGAAGCTTTCTTT.

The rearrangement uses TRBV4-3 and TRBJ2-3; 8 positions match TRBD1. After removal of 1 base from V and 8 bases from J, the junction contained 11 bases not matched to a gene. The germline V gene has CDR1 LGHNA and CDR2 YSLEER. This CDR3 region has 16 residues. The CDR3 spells CASSQGRGGQGSTQYF. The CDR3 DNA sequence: TGCGCCAGCAGCCAAGGAAGGGGCGGACAGGGAAGTACGCAGTATTTT.

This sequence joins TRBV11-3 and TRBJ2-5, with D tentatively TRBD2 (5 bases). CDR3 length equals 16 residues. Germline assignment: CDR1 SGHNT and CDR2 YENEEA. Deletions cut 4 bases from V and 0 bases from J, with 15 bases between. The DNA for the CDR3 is TGTGCCAGCAGCTCCGGGGAAGCCCCGTACCAAGAGACCCAGTACTTC. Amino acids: CASSSGEAPYQETQYF. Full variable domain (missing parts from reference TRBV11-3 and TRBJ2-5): EAGVVQSPRYKIIEKKQPVAFWCNPISGHNTLYWYLQNLGQGPELLIRYENEEAVDDSQLPKDRFSAERLKGVDSTLKIQPAELGDSAVYLCASSSGEAPYQETQYFGPGTRLLVL.

The CDR3 region is CASEMDRGTDTQYF. The CDR3, as DNA: TGTGCCAGCGAGATGGACAGGGGCACAGATACGCAGTATTTT. The V and J genes are TRBV28 and TRBJ2-3; TRBD1 agrees at 8 bases. The CDR3 contains 14 residues. In germline, CDR1 is MDHEN, CDR2 SYDVKM. The J segment lost 1 base and the V segment lost 8 bases, leaving 5 bases of the junction unmatched.

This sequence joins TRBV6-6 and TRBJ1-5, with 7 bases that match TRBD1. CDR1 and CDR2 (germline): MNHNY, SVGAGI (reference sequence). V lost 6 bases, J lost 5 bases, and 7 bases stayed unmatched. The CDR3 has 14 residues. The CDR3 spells CASSPRGGDQPQHF. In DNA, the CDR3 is TGTGCCAGCAGCCCCAGGGGGGGGGATCAGCCCCAGCATTTT.

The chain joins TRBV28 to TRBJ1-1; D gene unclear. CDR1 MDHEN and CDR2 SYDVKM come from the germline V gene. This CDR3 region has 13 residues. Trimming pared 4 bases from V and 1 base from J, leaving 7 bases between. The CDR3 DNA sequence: TGTGCCAGCAGTTCGTACAGGAACACTGAAGCTTTCTTT. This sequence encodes CASSSYRNTEAFF. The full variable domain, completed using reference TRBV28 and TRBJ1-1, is DVKVTQSSRYLVKRTGEKVFLECVQDMDHENMFWYRQDPGLGLRLIYFSYDVKMKEKGDIPEGYSVSREKKERFSLILESASTNQTSMYLCASSSYRNTEAFFGQGTRLTVV.

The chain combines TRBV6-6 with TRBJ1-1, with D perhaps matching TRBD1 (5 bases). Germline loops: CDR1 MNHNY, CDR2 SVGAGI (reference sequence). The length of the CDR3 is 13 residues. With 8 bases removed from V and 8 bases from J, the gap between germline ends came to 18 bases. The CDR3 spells CASFGTQPVEAFF. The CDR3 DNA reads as TGTGCCAGCTTCGGGACCCAACCCGTAGAAGCTTTCTTT.

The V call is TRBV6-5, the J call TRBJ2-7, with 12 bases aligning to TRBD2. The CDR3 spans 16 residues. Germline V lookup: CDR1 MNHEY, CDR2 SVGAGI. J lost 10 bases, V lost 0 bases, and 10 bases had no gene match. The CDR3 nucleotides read TGTGCCAGCAGTTACTCAGACACTAGCGGGGGGAGTCGACAGTACTTC. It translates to CASSYSDTSGGSRQYF.

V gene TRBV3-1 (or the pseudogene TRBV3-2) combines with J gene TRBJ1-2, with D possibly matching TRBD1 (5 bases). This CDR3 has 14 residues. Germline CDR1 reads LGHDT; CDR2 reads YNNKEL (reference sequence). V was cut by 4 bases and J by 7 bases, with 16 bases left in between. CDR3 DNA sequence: TGTGCCAGCAGCCTTCCCGGGACGGAGGTTGGCTACACCTTC. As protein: CASSLPGTEVGYTF.

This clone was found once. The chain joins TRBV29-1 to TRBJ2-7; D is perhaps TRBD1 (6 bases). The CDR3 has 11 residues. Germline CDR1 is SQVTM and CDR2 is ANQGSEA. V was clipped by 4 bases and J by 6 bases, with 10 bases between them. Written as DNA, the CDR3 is TGCAGCGTTGGGACAGTTCGCGAGCAGTACTTC. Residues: CSVGTVREQYF.

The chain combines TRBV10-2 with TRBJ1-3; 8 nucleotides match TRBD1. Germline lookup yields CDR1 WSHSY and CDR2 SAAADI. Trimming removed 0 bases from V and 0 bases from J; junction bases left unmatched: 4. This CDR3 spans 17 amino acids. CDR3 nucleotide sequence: TGCGCCAGCAGTGAGTCGCAGGGGGCTCTCTCTGGAAACACCATATATTTT. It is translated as CASSESQGALSGNTIYF.

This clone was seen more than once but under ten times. This CDR3 is CASSLRGATYEQYF. The CDR3 DNA follows: TGCGCCAGCAGCTTAAGGGGGGCCACCTACGAGCAGTACTTC. V usage is TRBV5-1 and J usage is TRBJ2-7; D may match TRBD1 or TRBD2 (6 bases each). CDR1 SGHRS and CDR2 YFSETQ come from the germline V gene. Trimming took 2 bases from V and 2 from J, leaving 11 bases between them. CDR3 length: 14 residues. Based on the CDR3 plus reference TRBV5-1 and TRBJ2-7, the full variable domain is KAGVTQTPRYLIKTRGQQVTLSCSPISGHRSVSWYQQTPGQGLQFLFEYFSETQRNKGNFPGRFSGRQFSNSRSEMNVSTLELGDSALYLCASSLRGATYEQYFGPGTRLTVT.

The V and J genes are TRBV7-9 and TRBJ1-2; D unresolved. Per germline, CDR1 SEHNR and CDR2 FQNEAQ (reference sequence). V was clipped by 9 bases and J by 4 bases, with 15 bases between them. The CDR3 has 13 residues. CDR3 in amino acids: CASGPSEVYGYTF. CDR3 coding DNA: TGTGCCAGTGGGCCAAGCGAGGTCTATGGCTACACCTTC.

The CDR3 coding sequence is TGTGCCAGTAGTATAGGGGGATCGGGACTAGCAGCATATACGCAGTATTTT. Protein: CASSIGGSGLAAYTQYF. The J gene is TRBJ2-3, the V gene TRBV19; 9 bases map to TRBD2. The CDR3 has 17 amino acids. The J segment lost 7 bases and the V segment lost 1 base, leaving 12 bases of the junction unmatched. The germline V gene has CDR1 LNHDA and CDR2 SQIVND (reference sequence). Variable domain in full (rest from reference TRBV19 and TRBJ2-3): DGGITQSPKYLFRKEGQNVTLSCEQNLNHDAMYWYRQDPGQGLRLIYYSQIVNDFQKGDIAEGYSVSREKKESFPLTVTSAQKNPTAFYLCASSIGGSGLAAYTQYFGPGTRLTVL.

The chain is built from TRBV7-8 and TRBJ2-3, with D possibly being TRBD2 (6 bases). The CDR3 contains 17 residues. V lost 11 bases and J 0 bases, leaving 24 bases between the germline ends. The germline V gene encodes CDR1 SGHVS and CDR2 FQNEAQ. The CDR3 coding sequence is TGTGCCTCACAAGGGCGGGGTCGTTCAACTAGCACAGATACGCAGTATTTT. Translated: CASQGRGRSTSTDTQYF.

The CDR3 DNA sequence: TGCGCCAGCAGTCAATCGGGCGACAGGGATGTAAGACAGCCCCAGCATTTT. It encodes CASSQSGDRDVRQPQHF. The rearrangement uses TRBV23-1 and TRBJ1-5, with 7 bases matching TRBD1. TRBV23-1 is annotated as an ORF whose role is uncertain. With V trimmed by 0 bases and J by 7 bases, 12 bases remained unmatched. The CDR3 has 17 residues.

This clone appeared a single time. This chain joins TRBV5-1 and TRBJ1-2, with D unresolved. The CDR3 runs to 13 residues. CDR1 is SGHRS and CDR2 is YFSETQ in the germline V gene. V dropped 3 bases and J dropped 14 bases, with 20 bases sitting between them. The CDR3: CASSWEAGVPSTF. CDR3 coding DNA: TGCGCCAGCAGCTGGGAGGCTGGGGTTCCGAGTACCTTC.

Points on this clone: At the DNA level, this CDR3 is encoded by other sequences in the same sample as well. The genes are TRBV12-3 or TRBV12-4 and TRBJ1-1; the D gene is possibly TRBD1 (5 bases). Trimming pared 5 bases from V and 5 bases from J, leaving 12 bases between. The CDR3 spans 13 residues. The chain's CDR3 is CASSLVGGTEAFF. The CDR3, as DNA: TGTGCCAGCAGTCTGGTGGGGGGTACTGAAGCTTTCTTT.

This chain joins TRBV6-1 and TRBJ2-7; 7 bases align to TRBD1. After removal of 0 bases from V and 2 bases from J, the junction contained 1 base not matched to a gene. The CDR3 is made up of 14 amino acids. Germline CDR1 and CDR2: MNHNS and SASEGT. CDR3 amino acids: CASSEAQGAYEQYF. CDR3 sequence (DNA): TGTGCCAGCAGTGAAGCGCAGGGGGCCTACGAGCAGTACTTC.

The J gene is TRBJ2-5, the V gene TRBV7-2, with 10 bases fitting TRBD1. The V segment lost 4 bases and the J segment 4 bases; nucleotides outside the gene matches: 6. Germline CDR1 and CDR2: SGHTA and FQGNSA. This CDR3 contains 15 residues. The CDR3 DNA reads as TGTGCCAGCAGCTCCCCGGGACAGGGGAGAGAGACCCAGTACTTC. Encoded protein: CASSSPGQGRETQYF.

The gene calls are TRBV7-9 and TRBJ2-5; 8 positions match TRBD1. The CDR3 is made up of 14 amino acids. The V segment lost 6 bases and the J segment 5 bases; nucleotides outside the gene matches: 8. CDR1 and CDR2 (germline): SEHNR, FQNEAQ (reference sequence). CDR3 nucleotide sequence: TGTGCCAGCAGATCACCCAGGGGGCAGGAGACCCAGTACTTC. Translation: CASRSPRGQETQYF.

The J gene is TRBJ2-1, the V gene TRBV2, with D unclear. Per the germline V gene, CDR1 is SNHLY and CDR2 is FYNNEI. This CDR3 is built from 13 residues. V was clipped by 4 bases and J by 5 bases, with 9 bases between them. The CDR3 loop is CASSAGIDNEQFF. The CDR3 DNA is TGTGCCAGCAGTGCTGGGATCGACAATGAGCAGTTCTTC.

The CDR3 loop is CASSLDGVENPYEQYF. CDR3 nucleotide sequence: TGTGCCAGCAGCTTAGACGGGGTGGAAAACCCCTACGAGCAGTACTTC. J is TRBJ2-7 and V is TRBV7-9; possibly TRBD2 for D (5 bases). The CDR3 loop spans 16 amino acids. Germline V gene data show CDR1 as SEHNR and CDR2 as FQNEAQ (reference sequence). The germline V and J ends were trimmed by 1 base and 2 bases, with 15 bases remaining between them.

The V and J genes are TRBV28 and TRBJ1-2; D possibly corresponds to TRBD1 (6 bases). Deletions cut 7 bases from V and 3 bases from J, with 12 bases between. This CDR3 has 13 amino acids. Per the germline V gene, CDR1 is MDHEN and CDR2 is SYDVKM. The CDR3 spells CASIPGGDYGYTF. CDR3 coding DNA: TGTGCCAGCATCCCGGGGGGCGACTATGGCTACACCTTC.

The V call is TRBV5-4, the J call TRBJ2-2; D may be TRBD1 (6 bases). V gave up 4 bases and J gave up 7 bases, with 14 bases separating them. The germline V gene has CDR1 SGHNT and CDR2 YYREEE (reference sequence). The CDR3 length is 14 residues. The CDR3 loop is CASSRDRQNGELFF. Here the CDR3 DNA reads TGTGCCAGCAGCCGAGACAGGCAAAACGGGGAGCTGTTTTTT.